This T cell receptor (beta chain) is drawn from a study of T cells in Graves' hyperthyroidism and ophthalmopathy. General study results and limits: Most clonotypes that expanded in the thyroid above 0.001 also showed up in blood. In the analysis, a 13 V-J model separated ophthalmopathy from stable hyperthyroidism.

After removal of 0 bases from V and 2 bases from J, the junction contained 8 bases not matched to a gene. The V gene's germline CDR1 is LGHDT and CDR2 YNNKEL (reference sequence). The CDR3 is 19 amino acids. RNA transcripts served as the template for amplifying TCR beta CDR3 regions. First-round RT-PCR targeting the TCR CDR3 was performed with the HTBI primer set. In TCRdb, the multiplex PCR reads were re-called with MiXCR into one record per CDR3 protein. Of around 620,000 distinct CDR3 sequences in the sample, around 45% were seen once. This clonotype was seen only a few times. No antigen is known for it.

The source material was peripheral blood or thyroid tissue (not recorded which). The chain uses TRBV3-1 and TRBJ2-2, with 11 bases aligning to TRBD2. The sequence was obtained from an adult woman with Graves' disease, either hyperthyroidism or ophthalmopathy (not recorded which). CDR3 sequence reads: CASSQDLSGLAGNTGELFF. CDR3 coding DNA: TGTGCCAGCAGCCAAGATCTGTCAGGACTAGCGGGTAACACCGGGGAGCTGTTTTTT.